This T cell receptor (beta chain) emerged from a study of PD-1 blockade in classical Hodgkin lymphoma. General study points: Patients starting nivolumab less than 1 year after ASCT had lower diversity and were excluded from later analyses. Patients with a complete response exhibited baseline diversity comparable to newly diagnosed patients. Unlike CD8+ TCR diversity, which did not rise significantly by C4D1, CD4+ TCR diversity did.

To note about this clone: Its antigen is not identified.

Autologous stem cell transplantation was followed by relapse in every patient, and brentuximab vedotin exposure varied. V lost 2 bases and J 3 bases, leaving 8 bases between the germline ends. Germline assignment: CDR1 SGHKS and CDR2 YYEKEE (reference sequence). This CDR3 region has 13 residues. The table came from immunoSEQ multiplex PCR; TCRdb's copy has only in-frame clones and leaves some out. The sample has some 31,000 clones, roughly 76% seen once. The input for sequencing was peripheral blood mononuclear cells (PBMCs), taken before the second cycle of nivolumab. The receptor was isolated from a human donor with classical Hodgkin lymphoma. V is TRBV5-5 and J is TRBJ1-2; D is undetermined. The DNA of the CDR3 is TGTGCCAGCAGCTTCGGTCAGCACTATGGCTACACCTTC. Residues: CASSFGQHYGYTF.